What follows describes a single TCR beta chain. Antigen specificity is unknown. The data were obtained in a study of shared clonotypes between healthy human individuals. Whole-study findings and limits: Sampling was confined to blood; repertoires within tissues likely differ. The naive CD4 repertoires of a handful of donors were compared, and around 5% of clonotypes were shared. Deeper or shallower sequencing was expected to change how clonotypes are shared among donors.

The CDR3 length is 13 residues. Per germline, CDR1 LNHDA and CDR2 SQIVND (reference sequence). Trimming stripped 5 bases from V and 6 bases from J, with 12 bases between. Assay used: immunoSEQ multiplex PCR; TCRdb lists only in-frame clones, some missing. Here the sample spans a few million clones, around 90% being singletons. V gene TRBV19 combines with J gene TRBJ2-3; D call uncertain. The sequenced sample was naive CD4+ T cells sorted from blood. The subset is: CD45RA+ positively selected. The clonotype was recovered from a man between 18 and 35 years old in good health. DNA of the CDR3: TGTGCCAGTAGTCCTGGGCCTGTGGATACGCAGTATTTT. This sequence encodes CASSPGPVDTQYF. Together with reference TRBV19 and TRBJ2-3, the CDR3 gives the full variable domain: DGGITQSPKYLFRKEGQNVTLSCEQNLNHDAMYWYRQDPGQGLRLIYYSQIVNDFQKGDIAEGYSVSREKKESFPLTVTSAQKNPTAFYLCASSPGPVDTQYFGPGTRLTVL.